This T cell receptor beta chain is from a study of spatial heterogeneity in lung cancer. Turning to the study itself: The study consistently detected more beta-chain than alpha-chain sequences.

The CDR3 loop spans 16 amino acids. Germline assignment: CDR1 SGHKS and CDR2 YYEKEE (reference sequence). V lost 1 base to trimming and J lost 0 bases, with 12 bases between them. Every individual TCR cDNA molecule carried its own unique molecular identifier, which allowed correction of PCR and sequencing errors. One entry per CDR3 protein results from TCRdb running MiXCR on the 5' RACE reads. In the table there are roughly 80,000 distinct CDR3 sequences, approximately 12% of which are singletons. Stated time point: sample taken at primary tumor resection. Sequencing covered unsorted whole RNA taken from tumor, nontumor lung or frozen PBMC. The donor population consisted of just over 70 patients with untreated, early-stage non-small cell lung cancer. This clonotype was seen a handful of times. Its target is not known. Study results and limitations: Whereas they appeared in blood less at follow-up, ubiquitous expanded tumor TCRs appeared there more at resection.

The V and J genes are TRBV5-5 and TRBJ2-3; D not resolved. The sequence was obtained from a male donor with early-stage non-small cell lung cancer. The sample consisted of PBMCs, taken at surgery. For the CDR3, the DNA is TGTGCCAGCAGCTTGTCCTGGGATAGTAGCACAGATACGCAGTATTTT. This gives the protein CASSLSWDSSTDTQYF.